Reported below is one TCR beta chain. The source of the sample is a study of blood T cell repertoires in COVID-19. Study-level information: COVID-19 samples, acute and convalescent, were from the United States, Italy and Spain. Nucleic acid was either cDNA or gDNA, and it came from T cells, B-cell-depleted T cells, or PBMCs.

V trimming: 6 bases; J trimming: 5 bases; junction bases outside the gene matches: 6. The CDR3 is made up of 14 amino acids. Germline V gene sequence: CDR1 SNHLY, CDR2 FYNNEI. As handled by the study authors: Nucleated cell counts were estimated from reference gene primer amplification. Generated by immunoSEQ multiplex PCR, the TCRdb table keeps only in-frame clones and is missing some. V and J calls and clone size are given by that table; D and trimming were obtained from the DNA. The table lists 45,000 to 65,000 clones, 84% of them singletons. Sequencing input: peripheral blood. This sequence joins TRBV2 and TRBJ1-5; 8 bases map to TRBD1. The clonotype was recovered from a woman older than 75 with acute or convalescent COVID-19. This CDR3 is CASRTGTGYQPQHF. CDR3 nucleotide sequence: TGTGCCAGCAGGACCGGGACAGGATATCAGCCCCAGCATTTT.